The 9 T cell receptor beta chains listed next were all sequenced from one sample in a study of T cells in Graves' hyperthyroidism and ophthalmopathy. The investigators amplified TCR beta CDR3 regions from RNA transcripts. Primed by the HTBI set, a first-round RT-PCR was run on the TCR CDR3. TCRdb reanalysed the multiplex PCR reads using MiXCR and keeps one entry per CDR3 protein. The sample lists 300,000 to 400,000 distinct CDR3 sequences, 15% to 20% occurring once. The source material was blood. These receptor sequences come from a woman aged 50 to 60 with Graves' hyperthyroidism.

This clonotype was counted many times. The chain recombines TRBV6-1 with TRBJ2-1; possible D gene TRBD2, 6 bases. Per the germline V gene, CDR1 is MNHNS and CDR2 is SASEGT. The V gene lost 8 bases and the J gene lost 0 bases, with 11 bases spanning the gap. The CDR3 is made up of 14 amino acids. This CDR3 is CASRETSSYNEQFF. In DNA form, the CDR3 reads TGTGCCAGCCGGGAGACTAGCTCCTACAATGAGCAGTTCTTC.

In its sample, this clonotype was seen many times. The chain employs TRBV9 and TRBJ1-2; D is perhaps TRBD1 (6 bases). The CDR3 covers 15 residues. Germline V gives CDR1 SGDLS, CDR2 YYNGEE. The V end lost 4 bases, the J end lost 4 bases, and 17 bases lay between the germline ends. CDR3 in DNA: TGTGCCAGCAGCCTAGGGGACACGCGACCCTATGGCTACACCTTC. It is translated as CASSLGDTRPYGYTF.

This clonotype appeared many times. V usage is TRBV2 and J usage is TRBJ2-3; a possible D gene is TRBD2 (6 bases). CDR3 length equals 15 residues. CDR1 and CDR2 (germline): SNHLY, FYNNEI. The V gene lost 6 bases and the J gene lost 2 bases, with 15 bases spanning the gap. The CDR3 protein is CASSPGGTFTDTQYF. As DNA, the CDR3 is TGTGCCAGCAGCCCTGGGGGGACCTTCACAGATACGCAGTATTTT.

The rearrangement joins TRBV6-1 to TRBJ1-2; TRBD1 matches 8 bases. The CDR3 consists of 14 residues. Trimming took 7 bases from V and 2 from J; bases not matched to a gene: 6. The germline CDR1 and CDR2 sequences are MNHNS and SASEGT. The DNA of the CDR3 is TGTGCCAGCACCTGGGGGACAGGCAACTATGGCTACACCTTC. This codes for CASTWGTGNYGYTF.

This clonotype was seen only a few times. V gene TRBV28 combines with J gene TRBJ2-5; D is uncertain. V lost 7 bases and J lost 5, with 5 bases in between. The CDR3 is made up of 10 amino acids. Germline lookup yields CDR1 MDHEN and CDR2 SYDVKM. The CDR3 sequence is CASTEETQYF. In nucleotides, the CDR3 is TGTGCCAGCACGGAGGAGACCCAGTACTTC.

This clonotype was detected many times. The J gene is TRBJ2-3, the V gene TRBV2; 7 nucleotides align to TRBD1. The J segment lost 5 bases and the V segment lost 6 bases, leaving 8 bases of the junction unmatched. This CDR3 has 14 amino acids. Germline loops: CDR1 SNHLY, CDR2 FYNNEI. The CDR3 reads CASSETGDGDTQYF. The CDR3 DNA sequence: TGTGCCAGCAGCGAAACAGGGGACGGAGATACGCAGTATTTT. Based on the CDR3 plus reference TRBV2 and TRBJ2-3, the full variable domain is EPEVTQTPSHQVTQMGQEVILRCVPISNHLYFYWYRQILGQKVEFLVSFYNNEISEKSEIFDDQFSVERPDGSNFTLKIRSTKLEDSAMYFCASSETGDGDTQYFGPGTRLTVL.

This clonotype was seen at least ten times. The chain combines TRBV18 with TRBJ1-1; D is uncertain. The CDR3 is 13 amino acids. Trimming took off 6 bases at V and 4 bases at J, with 12 bases between the two ends. Germline CDR1 reads KGHSH; CDR2 reads LQKENI. Here the CDR3 reads CASSPGVGTEAFF. DNA for the CDR3: TGTGCCAGCTCCCCCGGGGTGGGCACTGAAGCTTTCTTT.

This clonotype came up many times. The gene calls are TRBV3-1 and TRBJ2-1, with TRBD2 matching over 8 bases. The CDR3 is made up of 16 amino acids. Germline lookup yields CDR1 LGHDT and CDR2 YNNKEL (reference sequence). J lost 7 bases, V lost 1 base, and 9 bases had no gene match. The CDR3 loop reads CASSQAGTRGRNEQFF. The CDR3 region has the DNA TGTGCCAGCAGCCAAGCCGGGACTAGGGGTAGGAATGAGCAGTTCTTC.

With respect to this clonotype: One end of the junction does not line up with germline, which may come from a read error. The V and J genes are TRBV5-1 and TRBJ2-1, with D tentatively TRBD1 or TRBD2 (6 bases each). Germline V CDR1 and CDR2: SGHRS, YFSETQ. The CDR3 has 14 amino acids. As DNA, the CDR3 is TGTGCCAGCAGCTTACGGGGGCCCTCAGATGAGCAGTTCTTC. Residues: CASSLRGPSDEQFF.